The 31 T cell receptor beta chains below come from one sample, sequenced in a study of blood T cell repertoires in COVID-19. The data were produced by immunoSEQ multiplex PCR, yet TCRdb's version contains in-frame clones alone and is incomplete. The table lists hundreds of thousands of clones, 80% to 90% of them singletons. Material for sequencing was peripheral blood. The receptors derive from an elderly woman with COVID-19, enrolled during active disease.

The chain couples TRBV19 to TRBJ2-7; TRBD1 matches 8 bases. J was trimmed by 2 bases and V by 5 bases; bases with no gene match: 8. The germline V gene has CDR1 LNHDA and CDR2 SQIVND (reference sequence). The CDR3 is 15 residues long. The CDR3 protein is CASSPGQAYTYEQYF. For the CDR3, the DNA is TGTGCCAGTAGTCCGGGACAGGCGTATACCTACGAGCAGTACTTC.

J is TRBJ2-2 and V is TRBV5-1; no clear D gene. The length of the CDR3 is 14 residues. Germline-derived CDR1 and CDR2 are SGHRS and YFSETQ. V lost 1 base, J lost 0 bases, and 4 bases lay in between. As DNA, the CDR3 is TGCGCCAGCAGCTTGCTCCCGAACACCGGGGAGCTGTTTTTT. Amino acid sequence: CASSLLPNTGELFF.

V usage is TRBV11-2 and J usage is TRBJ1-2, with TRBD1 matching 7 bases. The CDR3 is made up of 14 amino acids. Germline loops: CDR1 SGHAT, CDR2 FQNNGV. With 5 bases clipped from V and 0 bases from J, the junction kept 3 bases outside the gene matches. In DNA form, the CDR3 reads TGTGCCAGCAGCGCAGACAGGGCTAACTATGGCTACACCTTC. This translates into CASSADRANYGYTF.

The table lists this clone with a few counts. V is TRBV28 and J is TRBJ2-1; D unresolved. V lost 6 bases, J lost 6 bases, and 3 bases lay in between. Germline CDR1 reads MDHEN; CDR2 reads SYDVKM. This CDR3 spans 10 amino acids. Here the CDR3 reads CASSSNEQFF. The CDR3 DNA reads TGTGCCAGCAGCTCCAATGAGCAGTTCTTC.

Here the CDR3 reads CASSLLENEQYF. For the CDR3, the DNA is TGTGCCAGCAGCTTATTGGAGAACGAGCAGTACTTC. The rearrangement uses TRBV11-3 and TRBJ2-7, with D hard to call. CDR3 length: 12 amino acids. The germline CDR1 and CDR2 sequences are SGHNT and YENEEA. The germline V and J ends were trimmed by 2 bases and 5 bases, with 7 bases remaining between them.

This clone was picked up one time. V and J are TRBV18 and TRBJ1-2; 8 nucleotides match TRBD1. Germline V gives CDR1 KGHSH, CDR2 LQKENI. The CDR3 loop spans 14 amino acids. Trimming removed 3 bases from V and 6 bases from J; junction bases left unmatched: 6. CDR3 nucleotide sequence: TGTGCCAGCTCACCCGTAGGACAGGGCAATGGCTACACCTTC. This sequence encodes CASSPVGQGNGYTF.

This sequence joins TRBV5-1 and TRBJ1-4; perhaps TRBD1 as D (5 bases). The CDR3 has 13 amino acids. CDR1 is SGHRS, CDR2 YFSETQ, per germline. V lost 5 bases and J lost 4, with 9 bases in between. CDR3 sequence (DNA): TGCGCCAGCAGTTGGGGGGATAATGAAAAACTGTTTTTT. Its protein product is CASSWGDNEKLFF.

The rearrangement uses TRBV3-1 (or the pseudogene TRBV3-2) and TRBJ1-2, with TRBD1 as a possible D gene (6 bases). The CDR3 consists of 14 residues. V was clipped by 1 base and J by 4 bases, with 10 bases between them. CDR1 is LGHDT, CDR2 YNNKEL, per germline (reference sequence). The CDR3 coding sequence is TGTGCCAGCAGCCAAGCAGGGGACGGCTATGGCTACACCTTC. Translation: CASSQAGDGYGYTF.

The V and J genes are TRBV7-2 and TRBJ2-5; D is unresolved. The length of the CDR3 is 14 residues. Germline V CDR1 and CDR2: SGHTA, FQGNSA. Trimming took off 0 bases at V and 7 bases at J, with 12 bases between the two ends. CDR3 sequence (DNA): TGTGCCAGCAGCTTAGCGGATCCTAGACTGACCCAGTACTTC. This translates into CASSLADPRLTQYF.

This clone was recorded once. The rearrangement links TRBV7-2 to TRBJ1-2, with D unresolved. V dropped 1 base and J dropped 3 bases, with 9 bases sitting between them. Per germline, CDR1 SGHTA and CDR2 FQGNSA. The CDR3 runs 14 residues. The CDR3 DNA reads TGTGCCAGCAGCTTAGTGGCAATCGACTATGGCTACACCTTC. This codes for CASSLVAIDYGYTF.

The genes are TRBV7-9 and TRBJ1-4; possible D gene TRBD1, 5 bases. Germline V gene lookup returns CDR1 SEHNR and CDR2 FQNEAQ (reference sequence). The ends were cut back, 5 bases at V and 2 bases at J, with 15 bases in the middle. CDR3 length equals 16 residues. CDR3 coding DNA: TGTGCCAGCAGCCGAGGGAGTGGGACTACTAATGAAAAACTGTTTTTT. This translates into CASSRGSGTTNEKLFF.

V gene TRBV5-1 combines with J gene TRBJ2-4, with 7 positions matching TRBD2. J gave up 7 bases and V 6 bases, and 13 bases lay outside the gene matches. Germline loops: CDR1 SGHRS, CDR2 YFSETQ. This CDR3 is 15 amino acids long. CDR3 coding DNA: TGCGCCAGCAACCCCCGGACACCCGGGGGGAACATTCAGTACTTC. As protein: CASNPRTPGGNIQYF.

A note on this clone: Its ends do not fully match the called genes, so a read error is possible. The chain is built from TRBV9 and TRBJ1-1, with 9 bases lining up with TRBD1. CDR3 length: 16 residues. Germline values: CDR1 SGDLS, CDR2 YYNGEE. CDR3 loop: CASSVGVYAGQGSIPF. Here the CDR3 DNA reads TGTGCCAGCAGCGTAGGGGTCTATGCGGGACAGGGCTCCATCCCATTT.

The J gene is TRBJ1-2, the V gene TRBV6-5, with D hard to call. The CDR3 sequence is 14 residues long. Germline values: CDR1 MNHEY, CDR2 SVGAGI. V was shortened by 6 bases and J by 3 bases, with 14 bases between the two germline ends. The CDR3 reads CASRGGAGDYGYTF. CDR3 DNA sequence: TGTGCCAGCAGGGGAGGTGCTGGGGACTATGGCTACACCTTC.

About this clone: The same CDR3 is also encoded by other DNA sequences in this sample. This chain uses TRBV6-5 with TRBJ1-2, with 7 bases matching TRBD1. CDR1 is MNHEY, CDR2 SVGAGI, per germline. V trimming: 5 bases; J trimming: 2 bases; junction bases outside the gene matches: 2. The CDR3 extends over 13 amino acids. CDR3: CASSRQGNYGYTF. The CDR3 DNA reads TGTGCCAGCAGTCGACAGGGCAACTATGGCTACACCTTC.

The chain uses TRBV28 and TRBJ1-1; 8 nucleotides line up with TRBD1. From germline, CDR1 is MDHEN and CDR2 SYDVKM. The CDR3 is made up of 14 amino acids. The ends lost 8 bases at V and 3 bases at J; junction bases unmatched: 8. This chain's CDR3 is CASLQGGTYTEAFF. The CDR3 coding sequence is TGTGCCAGCCTACAGGGGGGAACCTACACTGAAGCTTTCTTT.

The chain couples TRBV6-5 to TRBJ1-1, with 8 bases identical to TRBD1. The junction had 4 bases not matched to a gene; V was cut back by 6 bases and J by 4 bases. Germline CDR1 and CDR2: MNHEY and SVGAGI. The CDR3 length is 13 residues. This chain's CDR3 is CASSGQGFTEAFF. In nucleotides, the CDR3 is TGTGCCAGCAGCGGACAGGGATTCACTGAAGCTTTCTTT.

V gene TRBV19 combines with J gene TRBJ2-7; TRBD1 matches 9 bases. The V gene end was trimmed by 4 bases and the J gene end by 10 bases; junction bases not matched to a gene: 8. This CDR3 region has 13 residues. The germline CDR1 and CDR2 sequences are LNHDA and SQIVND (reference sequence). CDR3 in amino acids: CASSTGTGSNQYF. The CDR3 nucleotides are TGTGCCAGTAGTACCGGGACAGGGTCAAATCAGTACTTC.

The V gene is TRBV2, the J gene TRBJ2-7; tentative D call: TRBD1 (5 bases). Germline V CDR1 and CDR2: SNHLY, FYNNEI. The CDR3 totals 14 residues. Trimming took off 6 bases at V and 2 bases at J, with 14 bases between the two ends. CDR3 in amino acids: CASSLDQGAYEQYF. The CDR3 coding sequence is TGTGCCAGCAGCCTGGATCAAGGGGCCTACGAGCAGTACTTC.

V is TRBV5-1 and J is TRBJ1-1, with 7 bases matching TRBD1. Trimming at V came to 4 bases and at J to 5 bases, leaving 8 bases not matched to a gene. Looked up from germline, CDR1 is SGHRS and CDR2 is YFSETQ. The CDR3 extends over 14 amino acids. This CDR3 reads CASSVTGDRTEAFF. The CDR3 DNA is TGCGCCAGCAGCGTCACAGGGGATCGGACTGAAGCTTTCTTT. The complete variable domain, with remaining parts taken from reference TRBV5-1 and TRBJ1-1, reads KAGVTQTPRYLIKTRGQQVTLSCSPISGHRSVSWYQQTPGQGLQFLFEYFSETQRNKGNFPGRFSGRQFSNSRSEMNVSTLELGDSALYLCASSVTGDRTEAFFGQGTRLTVV.

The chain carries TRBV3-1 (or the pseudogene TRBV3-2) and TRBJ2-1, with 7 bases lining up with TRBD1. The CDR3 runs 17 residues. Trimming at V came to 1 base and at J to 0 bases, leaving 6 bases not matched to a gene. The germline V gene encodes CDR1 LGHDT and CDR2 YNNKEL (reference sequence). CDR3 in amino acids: CASSQGGGRSSYNEQFF. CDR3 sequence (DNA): TGTGCCAGCAGCCAAGGAGGGGGCCGAAGCTCCTACAATGAGCAGTTCTTC.

CDR3 coding DNA: TGTGCCAGCAGTGCCAGTGCCACCGGGGAGCTGTTTTTT. Protein product: CASSASATGELFF. The chain links TRBV6-4 to TRBJ2-2, with no clear D. The germline CDR1 and CDR2 sequences are MRHNA and SNTAGT. The CDR3 covers 13 residues. Trimming cost V 4 bases and J 4 bases, with 7 bases left between them.

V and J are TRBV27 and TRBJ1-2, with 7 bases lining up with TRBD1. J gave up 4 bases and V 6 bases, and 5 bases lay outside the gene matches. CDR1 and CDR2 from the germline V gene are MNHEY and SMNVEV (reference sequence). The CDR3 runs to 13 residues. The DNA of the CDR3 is TGTGCCAGCAGCTCGACAGGGAGCTATGGCTACACCTTC. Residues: CASSSTGSYGYTF.

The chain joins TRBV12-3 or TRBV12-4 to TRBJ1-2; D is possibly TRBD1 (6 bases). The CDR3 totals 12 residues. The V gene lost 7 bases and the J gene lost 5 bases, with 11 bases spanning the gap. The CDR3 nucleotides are TGTGCCAGCACCAGGGGTCCATATGGCTACACCTTC. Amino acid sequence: CASTRGPYGYTF.

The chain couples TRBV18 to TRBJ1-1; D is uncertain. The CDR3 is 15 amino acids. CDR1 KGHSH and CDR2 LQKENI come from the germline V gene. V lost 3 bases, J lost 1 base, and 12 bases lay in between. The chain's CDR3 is CASSPRETGNTEAFF. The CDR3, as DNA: TGTGCCAGCTCACCGAGAGAGACGGGGAACACTGAAGCTTTCTTT.

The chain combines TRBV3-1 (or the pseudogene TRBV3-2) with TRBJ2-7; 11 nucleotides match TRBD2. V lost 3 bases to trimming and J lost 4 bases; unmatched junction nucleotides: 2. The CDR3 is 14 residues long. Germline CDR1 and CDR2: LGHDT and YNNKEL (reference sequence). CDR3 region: CASSHTSGSYEQYF. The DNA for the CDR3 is TGTGCCAGCAGCCATACTAGCGGGAGTTACGAGCAGTACTTC.

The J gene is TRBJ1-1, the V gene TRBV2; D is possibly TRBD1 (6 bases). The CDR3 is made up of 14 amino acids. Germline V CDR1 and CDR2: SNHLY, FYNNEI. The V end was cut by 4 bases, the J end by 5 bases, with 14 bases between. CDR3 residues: CASSARDKGTEAFF. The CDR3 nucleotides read TGTGCCAGCAGTGCCCGGGACAAGGGAACTGAAGCTTTCTTT.

As DNA, the CDR3 is TGTGCCAACAGGGAGGGAGCGAATGAAAAACTGTTTTTT. Translating it yields CANREGANEKLFF. The chain carries TRBV10-3 and TRBJ1-4; possible D gene TRBD1, 6 bases. Trimming removed 10 bases from V and 5 bases from J, with 14 bases in between. This CDR3 has 13 residues. From germline, CDR1 is ENHRY and CDR2 SYGVKD.

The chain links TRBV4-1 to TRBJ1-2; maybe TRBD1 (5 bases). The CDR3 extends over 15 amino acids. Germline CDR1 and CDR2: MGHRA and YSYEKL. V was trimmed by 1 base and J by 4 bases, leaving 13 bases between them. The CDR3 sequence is CASSQGSGTTYGYTF. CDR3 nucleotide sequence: TGCGCCAGCAGCCAAGGTTCCGGGACTACCTATGGCTACACCTTC.

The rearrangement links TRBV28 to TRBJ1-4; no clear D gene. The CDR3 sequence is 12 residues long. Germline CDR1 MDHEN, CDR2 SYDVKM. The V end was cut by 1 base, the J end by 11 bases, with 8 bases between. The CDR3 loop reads CASSLLSGKLFF. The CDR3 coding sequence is TGTGCCAGCAGTTTATTATCGGGGAAACTGTTTTTT.

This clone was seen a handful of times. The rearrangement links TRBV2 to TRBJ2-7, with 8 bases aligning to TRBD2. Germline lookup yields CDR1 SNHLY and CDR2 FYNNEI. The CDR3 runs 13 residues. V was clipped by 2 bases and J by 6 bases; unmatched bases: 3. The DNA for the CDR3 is TGTGCCAGCAGTGAAAGCGGGAGTGGCGAGCAGTACTTC. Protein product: CASSESGSGEQYF.